This record looks at one TCR beta chain sequence and its context. This CDR3 is built from 17 residues. J gave up 7 bases and V 3 bases, and 15 bases lay outside the gene matches. CDR1 SQVTM and CDR2 ANQGSEA come from the germline V gene. The sample is drawn from a study of blood T cell repertoires in COVID-19. Study-wide background: Samples taken during acute and convalescent COVID-19 were collected in the United States, Italy and Spain. T cells, B-cell-depleted T cells, or PBMCs provided the cDNA or gDNA that served as material.

How the authors handled the data: For nucleated cells, counts were estimated from reference gene primer amplification. The table came from immunoSEQ multiplex PCR; TCRdb's copy has only in-frame clones and leaves some out. From that table come the V and J calls and clone size; the DNA was used to work out D and trimming. Counted here are 140,000 or so clones, approximately 80% occurring once; the ten biggest clones make up around 2.7%. The sample consisted of peripheral blood. This clonotype was sampled from a woman of 80 years or more with acute or convalescent COVID-19. The V gene is TRBV29-1, the J gene TRBJ2-2, with 9 bases identical to TRBD1. Here the CDR3 DNA reads TGCAGCGTTGAGGCGAACTACAGGGGGCAAGGGGTCGGGGAGCTGTTTTTT. Its translation: CSVEANYRGQGVGELFF.